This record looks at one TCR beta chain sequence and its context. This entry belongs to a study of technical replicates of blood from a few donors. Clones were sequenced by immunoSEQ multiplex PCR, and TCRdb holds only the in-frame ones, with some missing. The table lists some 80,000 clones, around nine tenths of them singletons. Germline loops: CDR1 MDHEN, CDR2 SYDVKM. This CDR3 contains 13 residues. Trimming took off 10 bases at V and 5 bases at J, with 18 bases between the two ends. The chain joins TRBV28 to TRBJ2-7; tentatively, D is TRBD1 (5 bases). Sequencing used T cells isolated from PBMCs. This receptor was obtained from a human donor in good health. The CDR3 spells CATTYYQGDEQYF. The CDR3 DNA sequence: TGTGCCACTACGTACTATCAGGGTGACGAGCAGTACTTC.